The source of this T cell receptor (beta chain) is a study of T cells in Graves' hyperthyroidism and ophthalmopathy. Study-level findings and limits: Model predictions of ophthalmopathy came a median about 6.3 months before onset.

For the diagnoses, clinical symptoms, serum thyroxine and TRAb, thyroid ultrasound and orbital computed tomography were used. There are many counts of this clonotype. Its antigen is not identified. It was RNA transcripts that yielded the amplified TCR beta CDR3 regions. HTBI primers were the set used in a first-round RT-PCR of the TCR CDR3. TCRdb called the multiplex PCR reads again in MiXCR, with one record for every CDR3 protein. The profile covers over 650,000 distinct CDR3 sequences, with 40% to 55% appearing a single time and about 7% taken by the ten largest. The ends were cut back, 5 bases at V and 7 bases at J, with 9 bases in the middle. This CDR3 is 13 amino acids long. Germline CDR1 is LNHDA and CDR2 is SQIVND (reference sequence).

The receptor's source is an adult man with Graves' disease, either hyperthyroidism or ophthalmopathy (not recorded which). Input material: peripheral blood or thyroid tissue (not recorded which). This chain uses TRBV19 with TRBJ1-6; D gene ambiguous. CDR3 residues: CASSHDGNSPLHF. CDR3 DNA sequence: TGTGCCAGTAGTCACGACGGAAATTCACCCCTCCACTTT.